A single T cell receptor beta chain is shown here with its context. Its antigen remains unidentified. This sample was taken from a study of cytomegalovirus exposure and HLA in healthy donors. Turning to the study itself: Early release data held some 80 million unique TCRs from HLA-typed donors. Of all 400 or so donors who were genotyped, roughly 81% belonged to the Caucasian-associated ancestry cluster.

Overall study results and limits: In all likelihood, a cluster of highly shared sequence variants was a sequencing artifact. In vitro assays verified that a few CMV-associated chains recognized CMV antigens specifically.

PCR employed 60 Vbeta and 13 Jbeta primers. Measured with immunoSEQ multiplex PCR; TCRdb has only the in-frame clones, and not every one. The clone table shows approximately 150,000 clones, with the ten largest holding 0.96%. Between the trimmed V and J ends, which lost 5 bases and 2 bases, there was a span of 22 bases. The CDR3 runs to 17 residues. Germline loops: CDR1 MGHDK, CDR2 SYGVNS. The source material was PBMCs. The chain carries TRBV25-1 and TRBJ2-7, with D possibly matching TRBD1 (6 bases). This receptor was identified in a male donor in good health and CMV-seronegative. The CDR3 loop reads CASSNLRGRGKTYEQYF. The CDR3 DNA follows: TGTGCCAGCAGTAACCTCCGAGGCAGGGGCAAAACCTACGAGCAGTACTTC.